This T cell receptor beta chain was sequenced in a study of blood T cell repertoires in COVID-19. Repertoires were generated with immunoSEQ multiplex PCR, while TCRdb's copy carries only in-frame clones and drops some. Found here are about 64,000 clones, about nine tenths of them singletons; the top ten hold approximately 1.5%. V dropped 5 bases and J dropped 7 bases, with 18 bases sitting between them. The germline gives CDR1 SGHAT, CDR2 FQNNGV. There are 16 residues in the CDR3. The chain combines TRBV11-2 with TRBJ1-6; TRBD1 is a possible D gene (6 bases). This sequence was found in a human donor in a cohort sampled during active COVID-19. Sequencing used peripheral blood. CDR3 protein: CASSNDRILRNSPLHF. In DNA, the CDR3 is TGTGCCAGCAGCAACGACAGGATATTGAGGAATTCACCCCTCCACTTT.